The subject of this entry is one T cell receptor (beta chain). No cognate antigen has been identified for it. No qualities accompany the bases; no much larger clone lies one base away. These data originate in a study of T cell repertoires and HLA-DP antigens (dated by TCRdb to 2017 to 2018). Regarding the study in general: An in vitro model of CD4+ T cell alloreactivity against allogeneic HLA-DP presented by transduced HeLa cells was used in the study. One alloantigen differed from self by one peptide-binding groove amino acid, whereas the other differed by ten, modelling structurally similar versus dissimilar alloantigens. The three donors, two male and one female, ranged from the 18-to-29 to the 60-to-69 age band. Average DNA input was about 200 ng for sorted CD137+CD4+ samples, compared with 1,200 ng for pre-culture CD4+ samples.

The immunoSEQ multiplex PCR, with forward primers for 54 TRBV segments and reverse primers for 13 TRBJ segments, was used to amplify TCRB CDR3 regions. Deep resolution, with a target of 150,000 to 200,000 T cell genomes, was applied to the sequencing of pre-culture CD4+ samples. Sequencing of the amplicons on an Illumina HiSeq System generated 87 bp reads spanning the CDR3. The authors processed their data as follows. Reads were corrected for PCR and sequencing errors, and CDR3 regions were defined by alignment to IMGT reference sequences. Template and unique rearrangement counts were estimated using synthetic template pools. Clonality was calculated as 1 minus Pielou's evenness. Richness was estimated with the Daley-Smith estimator. Morisita's index served as the measure of repertoire overlap. Clones present in cultured samples but not detected in the pre-culture repertoire of the same donor were defined as low-abundance clones. In its TCRdb copy, this immuneACCESS table keeps in-frame sequences only and misses some clones. Where compared with another copy, unresolved V genes explain less than half of these, and the others have no known cause. V and J calls and clone size are those listed in that table; D and trimming were worked out from the DNA. For this sample the table gives approximately 89,000 clones, of which more than 75% were detected only once. Approximately 1.5% of the sample is in the top ten clones.

Magnetic bead negative selection was used to isolate untouched CD4+ T cells from Ficoll-separated PBMC, with an average purity of approximately 98%. Using magnetic beads, untouched CD4+ T cells were isolated from Ficoll-separated PBMC at around 98% purity, with only negligible CD8+ contamination. Peripheral blood mononuclear cells came from the buffy coats of a few healthy blood donors. CMV seronegative status was shared by all three donors. Genomic DNA was extracted with the DNeasy Blood & Tissue Kit. For each subject, genomic DNA from sorted CD137+CD4+ cells and from pre-culture CD4+ baseline samples underwent TCRB sequencing. Overall study outcomes, separate from this receptor: Sorted CD137+ cells showed similar clonality against both alloantigens, at about 0.39, which was much higher than the roughly 0.04 seen in pre-culture samples. Average cumulative frequency of clones undetected before culture was roughly 36% against one allele and around 50% against the other. Limitations included only a few donors, a non-physiological HeLa antigen-presenting system, and the use of total CD4+ responder cells. Separate analysis of naive and memory CD4+ repertoires was not performed.

Taken from the germline V gene (reference sequence), the CDR1 and CDR2 loops are GTSNPN and SVGIG. Deletion took 1 base off V and 2 bases off J, with a span of 9 bases between the germline ends. The CDR3 holds 13 amino acids from the cysteine to the phenylalanine. Only CDR3 DNA remains: 39 bases, in frame from the first base. The rearranged chain carries TRBV30 and TRBJ2-7, with TRBD1 tentatively as D gene (6 bases match). Sequencing was carried out using CD4+ T cells from PBMCs. The clonotype originates from a man between 50 and 59 years old in good health and CMV-seronegative. The DNA is TGTGCCTGGAGTGCTGGGGGCCCCTACGAGCAGTACTTC. This gives the protein CAWSAGGPYEQYF.